These T cell receptor beta chains were read from a single sample in a study of blood T cell repertoires in COVID-19. Only in-frame clones appear in the TCRdb table, and some are missing; sequencing was by immunoSEQ multiplex PCR. The data contain some 290,000 clones, around four fifths of them seen just once; the ten biggest clones take up 4.6%. Sequencing was done on a sample of peripheral blood. The receptor source for this set is a man in his 60s who had recovered from COVID-19. Each CDR3 is given with its conserved first and last residue. The D gene is left open where the match is weak. Size values are once, few and many counts, or a class for expanded clones, and some rows have none.

CDR3aa	CDR3nt	v_gene	j_gene	abundance	d_gene
CASSESPGLTDTQYF	TGTGCCAGCAGTGAGTCACCAGGGCTCACAGATACGCAGTATTTT	TRBV2	TRBJ2-3	.	.
CASSSGAYNEQFF	TGCGCCAGCAGCAGCGGGGCGTACAATGAGCAGTTCTTC	TRBV5-1	TRBJ2-1	once	TRBD2
CASSETAITSGNTIYF	TGCGCCAGCAGCGAGACAGCCATAACCTCTGGAAACACCATATATTTT	TRBV5-1	TRBJ1-3	.	.
CASSLVAVTYEQYF	TGTGCCAGCAGCTTAGTAGCGGTGACCTACGAGCAGTACTTC	TRBV7-2	TRBJ2-7	.	.
CASSSGQALSGNTIYF	TGTGCCAGCAGCTCGGGACAGGCCCTCTCTGGAAACACCATATATTTT	TRBV9	TRBJ1-3	.	TRBD1
CASSLAITGELFF	TGTGCCAGCAGCTTGGCAATCACCGGGGAGCTGTTTTTT	TRBV5-6	TRBJ2-2	.	.
CASSIIVEVNTGELFF	TGTGCCAGTAGTATTATAGTAGAAGTTAACACCGGGGAGCTGTTTTTT	TRBV19	TRBJ2-2	.	.
CASGRTPGGEQYF	TGTGCCAGCGGCCGCACCCCCGGGGGCGAGCAGTACTTC	TRBV18	TRBJ2-7	.	.
CASSLEVATNYGYTF	TGTGCCAGCAGCTTAGAAGTAGCCACTAACTATGGCTACACCTTC	TRBV7-9	TRBJ1-2	.	.
CASSSQGPGTEAFF	TGTGCCAGCAGTTCCCAGGGGCCGGGAACTGAAGCTTTCTTT	TRBV28	TRBJ1-1	.	.
CASSNGQPPSYEQYF	TGTGCCAGTAGTAACGGACAGCCACCTTCCTACGAGCAGTACTTC	TRBV19	TRBJ2-7	.	.
CASSQVTEKQFF	TGTGCCAGCAGCCAAGTGACTGAAAAGCAGTTCTTC	TRBV14	TRBJ2-1	.	.
CASSIDGGGGPSYEQYF	TGTGCCAGTAGTATAGATGGCGGGGGAGGACCCTCCTACGAGCAGTACTTC	TRBV19	TRBJ2-7	.	TRBD2
CSAKLAGTEAFF	TGCAGCGCTAAACTGGCGGGGACTGAAGCTTTCTTT	TRBV29-1	TRBJ1-1	once	.
CASSSGSGQGAETQYF	TGCGCCAGCAGCTCTGGCTCGGGACAGGGGGCAGAGACCCAGTACTTC	TRBV5-1	TRBJ2-5	.	TRBD1
CASSSRVGGYTF	TGTGCCAGCAGCTCCAGGGTTGGGGGCTACACCTTC	TRBV11-1	TRBJ1-2	.	.
CASSLGQVSTDTQYF	TGTGCCAGCAGCCTGGGACAGGTTAGCACAGATACGCAGTATTTT	TRBV5-6	TRBJ2-3	.	TRBD1
CASSHRLRGNQPQHF	TGTGCCAGCAGCCACAGGCTCCGGGGCAATCAGCCCCAGCATTTT	TRBV5-8	TRBJ1-5	.	.
CASSLLAANTGELFF	TGCGCCAGCAGCTTGCTAGCGGCGAACACCGGGGAGCTGTTTTTT	TRBV5-1	TRBJ2-2	few	TRBD2
CASGAGVNTEAFF	TGTGCCAGCGGCGCGGGGGTGAACACTGAAGCTTTCTTT	TRBV7-9	TRBJ1-1	.	.
CSASRGRSSGNTIYF	TGCAGTGCTAGTAGGGGTCGGAGCTCTGGAAACACCATATATTTT	TRBV20-1	TRBJ1-3	.	.
CASSQRQGAWQPQHF	TGCGCCAGCAGCCAACGACAGGGGGCTTGGCAGCCCCAGCATTTT	TRBV4-1	TRBJ1-5	few	TRBD1
CATSLRLDADTQYF	TGTGCCACCAGCCTTCGCCTAGATGCAGATACGCAGTATTTT	TRBV15	TRBJ2-3	.	.
CASSVAAGDPQDTQYF	TGTGCCAGCAGCGTAGCGGCGGGGGACCCCCAAGATACGCAGTATTTT	TRBV9	TRBJ2-3	many	TRBD2
CASSLQETGWAYNEQFF	TGTGCCAGCAGCCTCCAAGAGACAGGGTGGGCCTACAATGAGCAGTTCTTC	TRBV4-2	TRBJ2-1	.	TRBD1
CASSLGGGRTEAFF	TGCGCCAGCAGCTTGGGAGGGGGAAGGACTGAAGCTTTCTTT	TRBV5-1	TRBJ1-1	.	.
CASSSRTSGSYEQYF	TGTGCCAGCAGTTCTAGGACTAGCGGGAGCTACGAGCAGTACTTC	TRBV6-5	TRBJ2-7	.	TRBD2
CASSYSAGDTGELFF	TGTGCCAGCAGTTACTCAGCGGGTGACACCGGGGAGCTGTTTTTT	TRBV6-5	TRBJ2-2	.	.
CASSEQGQGANTEAFF	TGCGCCAGCAGCGAGCAAGGACAGGGCGCGAACACTGAAGCTTTCTTT	TRBV5-1	TRBJ1-1	.	TRBD1
CASSTRTVDEKLFF	TGTGCCAGTAGTACGAGGACAGTCGATGAAAAACTGTTTTTT	TRBV19	TRBJ1-4	.	.